This passage covers 7 T cell receptor beta chains from one sample sequenced in a study of OX40 agonist ivuxolimab in advanced cancers. Produced via immunoSEQ multiplex PCR; TCRdb's table is partial and in-frame only. This sample has several thousand clones, with 81% found just once. This specimen was CD4+ or CD8+ T cells sorted from blood, taken in a trial of the OX40 agonist ivuxolimab. The receptor source for this set is an adult with an advanced solid tumor such as melanoma, head and neck, liver or kidney cancer.

The rearrangement joins TRBV14 to TRBJ2-1; 9 bases fit TRBD2. Trimming removed 3 bases from V and 9 bases from J; junction bases left unmatched: 12. Germline assignment: CDR1 SGHDN and CDR2 FVKESK. The length of the CDR3 is 16 residues. The CDR3 loop is CASSHLFSSGTSEQFF. The CDR3 nucleotides are TGTGCCAGCAGCCACCTTTTTTCTAGCGGGACCTCTGAGCAGTTCTTC.

The genes are TRBV4-1 and TRBJ2-7; D possibly corresponds to TRBD1 (6 bases). Germline CDR1 reads MGHRA; CDR2 reads YSYEKL. The CDR3 length is 14 residues. Deletions cut 4 bases from V and 5 bases from J, with 15 bases between. The CDR3 sequence is CASSPGRGSHEQYF. In DNA, the CDR3 is TGCGCCAGCAGCCCCGGTAGGGGGTCCCACGAGCAGTACTTC.

The chain carries TRBV29-1 and TRBJ1-2; D call uncertain. Per the germline V gene, CDR1 is SQVTM and CDR2 is ANQGSEA. The CDR3 totals 15 residues. The V end lost 0 bases, the J end lost 2 bases, and 13 bases lay between the germline ends. In DNA, the CDR3 is TGCAGCGTTGAAGATAAAGGGTGGGAAAACTATGGCTACACCTTC. Translated: CSVEDKGWENYGYTF. Together with reference TRBV29-1 and TRBJ1-2, the CDR3 gives the full variable domain: SAVISQKPSRDICQRGTSLTIQCQVDSQVTMMFWYRQQPGQSLTLIATANQGSEATYESGFVIDKFPISRPNLTFSTLTVSNMSPEDSSIYLCSVEDKGWENYGYTFGSGTRLTVV.

The chain has TRBV29-1 and TRBJ2-6; D unresolved. Germline V gene data show CDR1 as SQVTM and CDR2 as ANQGSEA. The CDR3 is 17 amino acids. V shed 0 bases and J shed 0 bases, with 12 bases lying between them. The CDR3 nucleotides read TGCAGCGTTGAAGATTGGTACCCCAGCTCTGGGGCCAACGTCCTGACTTTC. Amino acids: CSVEDWYPSSGANVLTF.

The chain's CDR3 is CAISEEDAPGTDTQYF. The CDR3 DNA reads TGTGCCATCAGTGAGGAGGACGCCCCTGGCACAGATACGCAGTATTTT. V usage is TRBV10-3 and J usage is TRBJ2-3; D uncertain. V was cut by 2 bases and J by 1 base, with 13 bases left in between. Germline-derived CDR1 and CDR2 are ENHRY and SYGVKD. This CDR3 comprises 16 residues.

This chain connects TRBV7-9 to TRBJ2-3, with 11 bases aligning to TRBD2. Unmatched junction bases numbered 8, after V lost 5 bases and J lost 4 bases. This CDR3 comprises 16 residues. Germline values: CDR1 SEHNR, CDR2 FQNEAQ (reference sequence). CDR3 sequence reads: CASSPLLAGVADTQYF. CDR3 bases: TGTGCCAGCAGCCCGTTACTAGCGGGGGTGGCAGATACGCAGTATTTT.

By proportion, this clone is medium-sized. The chain uses TRBV21-1 and TRBJ1-5; the table's D call of TRBD1 was not tested on the DNA. TRBV21-1 is reported as a pseudogene. The CDR3 covers 15 residues. The CDR3 spells CASSNCGHCNQPQHF. The CDR3 DNA is TGTGCCAGCAGCAATTGTGGACACTGCAATCAGCCCCAGCATTTT.